This note documents a single TCR beta chain sequence. The sample originates from a study of technical replicates of blood from a handful of donors. Generated by immunoSEQ multiplex PCR, the TCRdb table keeps only in-frame clones and is missing some. The repertoire includes just over 60,000 clones, roughly 86% of them detected once, and 5.2% sits in the top ten. Germline-derived CDR1 and CDR2 are SGHVS and FQNEAQ. There are 13 residues in the CDR3. Between the trimmed V and J ends, which lost 4 bases and 7 bases, there was a span of 14 bases. The rearrangement links TRBV7-8 to TRBJ2-7; D is possibly TRBD2 (5 bases). Sequencing input: PBMCs. This sequence was found in a human donor in good health. Some clones in this sample may be carry-over from other donors' samples. CDR3 loop: CASSSLVAWEQYF. Written as DNA, the CDR3 is TGTGCCAGCAGCTCCTTAGTAGCGTGGGAGCAGTACTTC.